Sequencing of this T cell receptor beta chain was carried out in a study of T-cell reconstitution after alpha-beta-depleted transplantation in children. Regarding the study as a whole: Surviving recipient cells, namely T cells and thymic progenitors, were the source of high day-60 TCRbeta diversity in some patients. T-cell counts and diversity were attributed mostly to newly produced T cells one year after transplant.

Unique molecular identifiers were built into the TCRbeta library. TCRdb redid the calling of the PCR reads with MiXCR, one entry per CDR3 protein. The sample lists just under 350,000 distinct CDR3 sequences, about 17% occurring once. With respect to this clonotype: Antigen: not known.

The ends lost 6 bases at V and 5 bases at J; junction bases unmatched: 8. The CDR3 contains 14 residues. Germline CDR1 and CDR2: SGHRS and YFSETQ. The sample was PBMCs, mostly from graft donor cells, taken 360 days after TCRalphabeta/CD19-depleted stem cell transplant. The receptor was isolated from a male patient aged 2 to 9 who had a stem cell transplant for acute lymphoblastic leukemia, so the T cells may come from the graft donor. The rearrangement uses TRBV5-1 and TRBJ2-7, with 10 bases that match TRBD2. The CDR3 DNA reads TGCGCCAGCAATCCTCTAGCGGGAGCCCACGAGCAGTACTTC. Protein sequence: CASNPLAGAHEQYF.